These T cell receptor beta chains were read from a single sample in a study of blood T cells in healthy people across ages. TCRdb processed the 5' RACE reads anew with MiXCR; each CDR3 protein has one entry. The sample lists about 1.1 million distinct CDR3 sequences; less than 45% were seen once. Sequencing used blood. These receptors originate from a man aged 18 to 29 in good health. Both conserved end residues are part of each CDR3. The order of the fields is J gene, D gene, clone size, V gene, CDR3 protein, CDR3 DNA. The D gene is left open where the match is weak. Clone size is shown for a subset of rows, as once, few, many or a class of expanded clone.

TRBJ2-7 - few TRBV29-1 CSVGGTLPSYEQYF TGCAGCGTTGGGGGGACTCTCCCTTCCTACGAGCAGTACTTC
TRBJ1-1 - - TRBV7-3 CASSLNGFEDTEAFF TGTGCCAGCAGCTTAAACGGGTTTGAGGACACTGAAGCTTTCTTT
TRBJ1-2 TRBD1 - TRBV6-2/TRBV6-3 CASNAPGQTNYGYTF TGTGCCAGCAACGCCCCGGGACAGACTAACTATGGCTACACCTTC
TRBJ1-2 TRBD1 few TRBV4-2 CASSQDRGAGGFGYTF TGTGCCAGCAGCCAAGACAGGGGTGCAGGGGGTTTTGGCTACACCTTC
TRBJ2-1 - few TRBV6-1 CASIKDRMSYNEQFF TGTGCCAGCATAAAAGACAGGATGTCCTACAATGAGCAGTTCTTC
TRBJ2-4 - - TRBV28 CASRQQQGTRRIAKNIQYF TGTGCCAGCAGACAACAACAGGGTACACGTCGCATAGCCAAAAACATTCAGTACTTC
TRBJ2-2 - few TRBV5-1 CASSLEKTSNTGELFF TGCGCCAGCAGCTTGGAAAAGACGTCGAACACCGGGGAGCTGTTTTTT
TRBJ2-2 TRBD2 - TRBV5-1 CASSGRTSNGGELFF TGCGCCAGCAGCGGGAGGACTAGCAATGGAGGGGAGCTGTTTTTT
TRBJ2-1 TRBD1 - TRBV12-3/TRBV12-4 CASSPGQTLYNEQFF TGTGCCAGCAGCCCGGGACAGACTCTCTACAATGAGCAGTTCTTC
TRBJ2-6 - - TRBV12-3/TRBV12-4 CASSLYPSFSSGANVLTF TGTGCCAGCAGTTTATATCCCAGTTTTAGCTCTGGGGCCAACGTCCTGACTTTC
TRBJ1-1 - few TRBV18 CASSPSSGGPPEAFF TGTGCCAGCTCACCTTCCTCCGGGGGACCCCCGGAAGCTTTCTTT
TRBJ1-1 - - TRBV29-1 CSVARTVNTEAFF TGCAGCGTGGCCCGGACGGTGAACACTGAAGCTTTCTTT
TRBJ1-4 - - TRBV20-1 CSASGREGEKLFF TGCAGTGCTAGTGGGCGGGAGGGTGAAAAACTGTTTTTT
TRBJ2-5 TRBD2 few TRBV3-1 CASSQELATQETQYF TGTGCCAGCAGTCAAGAACTAGCGACCCAAGAGACCCAGTACTTC
TRBJ1-2 - - TRBV10-3 CAITETGDYGYTF TGTGCCATCACCGAGACAGGAGATTATGGCTACACCTTC
TRBJ1-2 TRBD1 - TRBV4-3 CASSRGQGAITYGYTF TGCGCCAGCAGCCGTGGACAGGGGGCGATCACCTATGGCTACACCTTC
TRBJ1-2 - - TRBV28 CASRPGTRDYTF TGTGCCAGCAGACCGGGAACCCGGGACTACACCTTC
TRBJ1-4 - - TRBV7-9 CASNFGGRGNEKLFF TGTGCCAGCAACTTCGGGGGGCGCGGAAATGAAAAACTGTTTTTT
TRBJ2-7 - - TRBV20-1 CSAPTLASSYEQYF TGCAGTGCCCCAACCCTAGCGTCGTCCTACGAGCAGTACTTC
TRBJ2-5 - few TRBV18 CASSPSLHSQETQYF TGTGCCAGCTCACCAAGCTTACACTCCCAAGAGACCCAGTACTTC
TRBJ1-2 - - TRBV7-9 CASSKRGGSHYGYTF TGTGCCAGCAGTAAAAGGGGGGGAAGTCACTATGGCTACACCTTC
TRBJ1-5 - few TRBV6-5 CASSRDSGSNQPQHF TGTGCCAGCAGCCGGGATTCAGGGAGCAATCAGCCCCAGCATTTT
TRBJ1-2 - few TRBV11-2 CASSLKTGLGSYTF TGTGCCAGCAGCTTAAAGACAGGCCTTGGAAGCTACACCTTC
TRBJ1-2 - - TRBV4-3 CASSQGRQYGYTF TGCGCCAGCAGCCAAGGCCGACAGTATGGCTACACCTTC
TRBJ1-6 TRBD1 few TRBV20-1 CSARAQGAWGSPLHF TGCAGTGCTAGAGCACAGGGGGCTTGGGGTTCACCCCTCCACTTT
TRBJ2-1 TRBD1 few TRBV5-1 CASSPQDRISYNEQFF TGCGCCAGCAGCCCTCAGGACAGGATATCCTACAATGAGCAGTTCTTC
TRBJ2-3 TRBD2 few TRBV7-9 CASSPLAGLGDTQYF TGTGCCAGCAGCCCATTAGCGGGGTTGGGAGATACGCAGTATTTT
TRBJ1-2 - - TRBV12-3/TRBV12-4 CASSLVLRGYTF TGTGCCAGCAGTTTAGTATTGCGTGGCTACACCTTC
TRBJ2-5 - - TRBV5-1 CASSGDGRNEQYF TGCGCCAGCAGCGGGGACGGCCGGAATGAGCAGTACTTC
TRBJ2-3 - - TRBV7-9 CASSQGTGVRADAQYF TGTGCCAGCAGCCAAGGGACGGGGGTTCGGGCAGATGCGCAGTATTTT
TRBJ2-5 TRBD1 - TRBV12-3/TRBV12-4 CASMHHGTGKEAQYF TGTGCCAGCATGCACCACGGGACAGGCAAAGAGGCCCAGTACTTC